Listed here is a single TCR beta chain. The sample is drawn from a study of technical replicates of blood from a few donors. The data were produced by immunoSEQ multiplex PCR, yet TCRdb's version contains in-frame clones alone and is incomplete. This table holds under 90,000 clones, roughly 96% found once. This TCR was sampled from a human donor in good health. The sequenced material came from T cells isolated from PBMCs.

CDR3 loop: CASSISDRVQNQPQHF. CDR3 nucleotides: TGTGCCAGTAGTATATCGGACAGGGTCCAGAATCAGCCCCAGCATTTT. V and J are TRBV19 and TRBJ1-5, with 8 nucleotides matching TRBD1. The CDR3 has 16 residues. Germline CDR1 is LNHDA and CDR2 is SQIVND (reference sequence). The J segment lost 4 bases and the V segment lost 2 bases, leaving 7 bases of the junction unmatched.